This paragraph reports one TCR beta chain. This CDR3 contains 15 residues. Trimming removed 2 bases at V and 2 bases at J, with 13 bases between. Germline loops: CDR1 SGDLS, CDR2 YYNGEE. Generated by immunoSEQ multiplex PCR, the TCRdb table keeps only in-frame clones and is missing some. The data hold under 1,100,000 clones, with around 74% observed a single time. These data are taken from a study of shared clonotypes between healthy human individuals. Study details: Per donor, three plates held CD4 naive cells, three held CD4 memory, two held CD8 naive and one held CD8 memory.

This chain links TRBV9 with TRBJ1-1; TRBD1 might be the D (6 bases). The clonotype comes from a man aged 18-30 years in good health. The sample consisted of memory CD4+ T cells sorted from blood. The subset denotes: CD45RA-negative fraction. As DNA, the CDR3 is TGTGCCAGCAGCGTGGTCCCGGACAGAAACACTGAAGCTTTCTTT. Residues: CASSVVPDRNTEAFF.